The 11 T cell receptor beta chains reported below all come from one sample, sequenced in a study of T cell responses to AZD1222 COVID-19 vaccine. The protocol was immunoSEQ multiplex PCR, while the TCRdb copy is restricted to in-frame clones and leaves out a portion. The sample contains around 140,000 clones, 93% of which appear only once. The input for sequencing was peripheral blood, taken on day 0 of AZD1222 vaccination. These receptors were collected from an adult in good health.

The V call is TRBV2, the J call TRBJ1-1, with D possibly being TRBD1 (5 bases). Germline assignment: CDR1 SNHLY and CDR2 FYNNEI. The CDR3 consists of 14 residues. V was trimmed by 8 bases and J by 1 base, leaving 14 bases between them. The chain's CDR3 is CASLTRDPNTEAFF. The CDR3 DNA is TGTGCCAGCTTGACGAGGGACCCGAACACTGAAGCTTTCTTT. The complete variable domain, with remaining parts taken from reference TRBV2 and TRBJ1-1, reads EPEVTQTPSHQVTQMGQEVILRCVPISNHLYFYWYRQILGQKVEFLVSFYNNEISEKSEIFDDQFSVERPDGSNFTLKIRSTKLEDSAMYFCASLTRDPNTEAFFGQGTRLTVV.

This rearrangement joins TRBV6-5 to TRBJ2-7, with 7 bases aligning to TRBD1. The length of the CDR3 is 12 residues. Germline V gene sequence: CDR1 MNHEY, CDR2 SVGAGI. V was pared by 9 bases and J by 5 bases, with 7 bases of the junction left unmatched. The CDR3 sequence: CASQGVDHEQYF. The CDR3, as DNA: TGTGCCAGTCAGGGGGTAGATCACGAGCAGTACTTC.

V usage is TRBV5-4 and J usage is TRBJ1-1; the D is unclear. Germline CDR1 SGHNT, CDR2 YYREEE (reference sequence). V was cut by 8 bases and J by 5 bases, with 13 bases left in between. The CDR3 is 12 residues long. The CDR3 region is CASEVSGTEAFF. CDR3 DNA sequence: TGTGCCAGTGAGGTTTCGGGAACTGAAGCTTTCTTT.

This clone was observed a handful of times. The CDR3 nucleotides are TGTGCCACCAGTGATCCGCTAGCGGGACAGCAGTTCTTC. As protein: CATSDPLAGQQFF. This chain links TRBV24-1 with TRBJ2-1, with 9 bases lining up with TRBD2. The CDR3 totals 13 residues. J lost 11 bases, V lost 3 bases, and 4 bases had no gene match. Germline CDR1 and CDR2: KGHDR and SFDVKD.

The sample holds one count of this clone. This sequence joins TRBV3-1 (or the pseudogene TRBV3-2) and TRBJ1-2; D not resolved. Germline V gene sequence: CDR1 LGHDT, CDR2 YNNKEL (reference sequence). V was pared by 0 bases and J by 4 bases, with 9 bases between. The CDR3 has 14 amino acids. CDR3 amino acids: CASSQDVSSYGYTF. CDR3 nucleotides: TGTGCCAGCAGCCAAGACGTGAGTAGCTATGGCTACACCTTC.

The chain recombines TRBV29-1 with TRBJ2-3; TRBD2 matches 11 bases. Per the germline V gene, CDR1 is SQVTM and CDR2 is ANQGSEA. This CDR3 contains 15 residues. Losses at the gene ends were 4 bases for V and 5 bases for J; bases not matched to a gene: 8. The CDR3 DNA sequence: TGCAGCGTTGGTGGCCTAGCGGGAGGAAGAGATACGCAGTATTTT. Translated: CSVGGLAGGRDTQYF.

The count of this clone is one. The V gene is TRBV7-8, the J gene TRBJ2-7; the D is unclear. Trimming stripped 1 base from V and 5 bases from J, with 18 bases between. In germline, CDR1 is SGHVS, CDR2 FQNEAQ. This CDR3 contains 16 residues. The CDR3 DNA reads TGTGCCAGCAGCTTAGAGCTCGGCCGGGCGGTGAACGAGCAGTACTTC. Protein product: CASSLELGRAVNEQYF.

As concerns this clone: Mismatch with germline at one junction end may stem from a read error. This CDR3 is CASSLGATSYNSPLHF. CDR3 bases: TGTGCTAGCAGCTTGGGGGCTACCTCCTATAATTCACCCCTCCACTTT. The chain combines TRBV7-7 with TRBJ1-6, with a tentative D call TRBD1 (6 bases). This CDR3 contains 16 residues. Germline-derived CDR1 and CDR2 are SSHAT and FNYEAQ (reference sequence).

V usage is TRBV24-1 and J usage is TRBJ1-2; D is unresolved. The ends were cut back, 6 bases at V and 7 bases at J, with 11 bases in the middle. CDR1 is KGHDR, CDR2 SFDVKD, per germline. There are 12 residues in the CDR3. CDR3 nucleotides: TGTGCCACCAGTCCTGGAGAGGCTGGCTACACCTTC. Translating gives CATSPGEAGYTF.

CDR3: CASSANTEAFF. The CDR3 DNA is TGTGCCAGCTCAGCGAACACTGAAGCTTTCTTT. The rearrangement links TRBV6-5 to TRBJ1-1; D unclear. The CDR3 covers 11 residues. Germline V lookup: CDR1 MNHEY, CDR2 SVGAGI. V was trimmed by 8 bases and J by 1 base, leaving 5 bases between them.

The chain uses TRBV9 and TRBJ2-1; TRBD2 matches at 9 bases. The CDR3 totals 15 residues. Germline lookup yields CDR1 SGDLS and CDR2 YYNGEE. J gave up 7 bases and V 2 bases, and 7 bases lay outside the gene matches. In nucleotides, the CDR3 is TGTGCCAGCAGCGTGGGTAGCGGGAGAAAAAATGAGCAGTTCTTC. It is translated as CASSVGSGRKNEQFF.